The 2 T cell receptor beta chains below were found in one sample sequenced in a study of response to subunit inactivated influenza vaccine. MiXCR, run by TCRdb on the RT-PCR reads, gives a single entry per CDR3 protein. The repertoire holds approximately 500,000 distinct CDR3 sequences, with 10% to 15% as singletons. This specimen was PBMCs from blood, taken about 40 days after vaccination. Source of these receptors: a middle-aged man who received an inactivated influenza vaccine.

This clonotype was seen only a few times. CDR3 residues: CSVEVQGAYEQYF. The CDR3, as DNA: TGCAGCGTTGAAGTACAGGGGGCCTACGAGCAGTACTTC. The rearrangement links TRBV29-1 to TRBJ2-7, with 8 bases that match TRBD1. The CDR3 sequence is 13 residues long. With 1 base clipped from V and 2 bases from J, the junction kept 1 base outside the gene matches. The germline V gene encodes CDR1 SQVTM and CDR2 ANQGSEA.

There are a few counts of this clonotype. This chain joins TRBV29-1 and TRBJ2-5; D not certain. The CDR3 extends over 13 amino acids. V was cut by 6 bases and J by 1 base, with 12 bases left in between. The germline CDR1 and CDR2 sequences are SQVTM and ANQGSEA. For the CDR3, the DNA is TGCAGCGTCCGCCTACAGTTCCAAGAGACCCAGTACTTC. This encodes CSVRLQFQETQYF.